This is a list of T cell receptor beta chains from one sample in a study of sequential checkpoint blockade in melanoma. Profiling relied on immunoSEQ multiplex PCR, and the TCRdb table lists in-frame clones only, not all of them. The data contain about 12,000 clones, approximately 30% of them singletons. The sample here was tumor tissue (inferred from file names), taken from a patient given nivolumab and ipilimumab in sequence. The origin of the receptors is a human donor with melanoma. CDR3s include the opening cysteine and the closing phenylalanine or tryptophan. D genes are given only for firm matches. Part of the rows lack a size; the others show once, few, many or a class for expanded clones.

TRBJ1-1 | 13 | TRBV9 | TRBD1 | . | TGTGCCAGCCTGCGCGCGACAGGGGCTGAAGCTTTCTTT | CASLRATGAEAFF
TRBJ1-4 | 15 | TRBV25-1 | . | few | TGTGCCAGCAGTGAACACCTGGGAGAGAATGAAAAACTGTTTTTT | CASSEHLGENEKLFF
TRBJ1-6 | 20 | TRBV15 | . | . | TGTGCCACCAGCATAGGAAAGCCGTGGGAAACGGGGACCCGCTCTTCACCCCTCCACTTT | CATSIGKPWETGTRSSPLHF
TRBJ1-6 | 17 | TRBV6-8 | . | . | TGTGCCAGCAGTTACTCGAGGGGCATCGGTTATCATTCACCCCTCCACTTT | CASSYSRGIGYHSPLHF
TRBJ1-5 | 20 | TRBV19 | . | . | TGTGCCAGTAGTATCCCCCCAACTCGCACGACTCGCGGTAGCAATCAGCCCCAGCATTTT | CASSIPPTRTTRGSNQPQHF
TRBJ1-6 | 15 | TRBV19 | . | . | TGTGCCAGTACCGACAGTAGCTCCTATAATTCACCCCTCCACTTT | CASTDSSSYNSPLHF
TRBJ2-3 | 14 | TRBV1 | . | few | TGCGCCAGCAGCCTACGCCAGACTAGCGACACGCAGTATTTT | CASSLRQTSDTQYF
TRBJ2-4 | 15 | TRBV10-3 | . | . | TGTGCCATCAGTGATGACCGGACCGCCAAAAACATTCAGTACTTC | CAISDDRTAKNIQYF
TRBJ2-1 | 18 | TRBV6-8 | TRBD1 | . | TGTGCCAGCAGTCAATCCGGGACAGGGTTTGGGGCCTACAATGAGCAGTTCTTC | CASSQSGTGFGAYNEQFF
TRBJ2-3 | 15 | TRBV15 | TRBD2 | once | TGTGCCACCAGCAGAAGCGGGGAGGGCACAGATACGCAGTATTTT | CATSRSGEGTDTQYF
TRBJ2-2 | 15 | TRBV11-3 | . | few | TGTGCCAGCAGCTTCGTGGGGGGCGATACCGGGGAGCTGTTTTTT | CASSFVGGDTGELFF
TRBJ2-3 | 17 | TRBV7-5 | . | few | TGTGCCAGCAGCGACAGACTAGCGGGGGGGTTGGAAGATACGCAGTATTTT | CASSDRLAGGLEDTQYF
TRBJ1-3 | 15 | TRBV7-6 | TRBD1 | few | TGTGCCAGCAGCTTGACCAGGGGGCCTGGAAACACCATATATTTT | CASSLTRGPGNTIYF
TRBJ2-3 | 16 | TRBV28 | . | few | TGTGCCAGCAGTGTAAATTGGGGGTCAGGGACAGATACGCAGTATTTT | CASSVNWGSGTDTQYF
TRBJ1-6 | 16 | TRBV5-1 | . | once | TGCGCCAGCAGCTTATGGCCGGGACCGGGCAAATCACCCCTCCACTTT | CASSLWPGPGKSPLHF
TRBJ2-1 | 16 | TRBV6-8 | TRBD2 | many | TGTGCCAGCAGTCCTTCTAGCGGGGGGGCCTACAATGAGCAGTTCTTC | CASSPSSGGAYNEQFF
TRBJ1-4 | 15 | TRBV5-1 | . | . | TGCGCCAGCAGCTTGGGAGGACAGTTTAATGAAAAACTGTTTTTT | CASSLGGQFNEKLFF
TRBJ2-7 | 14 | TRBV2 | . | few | TGTGCCAGCAGTGAGCAGGGAGCCGCCTACGAGCAGTACTTC | CASSEQGAAYEQYF
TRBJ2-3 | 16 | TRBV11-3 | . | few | TGTGCCAGCAGCTTAAAAGTTCAGACCTTCACAGATACGCAGTATTTT | CASSLKVQTFTDTQYF
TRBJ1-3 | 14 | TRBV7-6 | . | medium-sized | TGTGCCAGCAGCTTGGGGCGGTGGGGAAACACCATATATTTT | CASSLGRWGNTIYF
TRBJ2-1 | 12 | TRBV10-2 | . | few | TGCGCCAGCAGTGAGTCGACGGAGCCGTTGTTCTTC | CASSESTEPLFF
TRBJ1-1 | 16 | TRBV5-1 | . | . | TGCGCCAGCAGCCCCTTGGTCAGCTCTAAGAACACTGAAGCTTTCTTT | CASSPLVSSKNTEAFF
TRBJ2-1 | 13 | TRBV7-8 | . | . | TGTGCCAGCAGCCCCAATACCTATAATGAGCAGTTCTTC | CASSPNTYNEQFF
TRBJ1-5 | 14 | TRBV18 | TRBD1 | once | TGTGCCAGCTCGCCGACAGGGATGGAGCAGCCCCAGCATTTT | CASSPTGMEQPQHF
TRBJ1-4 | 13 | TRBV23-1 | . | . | TGCGCCAGCAGTCGACGGAATAATGAAAAACTGTTTTTT | CASSRRNNEKLFF
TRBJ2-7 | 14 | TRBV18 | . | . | TGTGCCAGCTCCTCTGAGCGGTTCTCCTACGAGCAGTACTTC | CASSSERFSYEQYF
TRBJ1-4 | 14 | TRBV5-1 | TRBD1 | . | TGCGCCAGCAGCCCCGGGACAGTGAATGAAAAACTGTTTTTT | CASSPGTVNEKLFF
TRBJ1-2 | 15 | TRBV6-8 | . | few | TGTGCCATCAGCCTCTGGACAGCTCCCGTCTATGGCTACACCTTC | CAISLWTAPVYGYTF
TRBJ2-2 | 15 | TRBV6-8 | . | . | TGTGCCAGCAGTTTCCTAGGAGCGAACACCGGGGAGCTGTTTTTT | CASSFLGANTGELFF
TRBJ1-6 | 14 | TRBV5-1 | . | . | TGCGCCAGCAGCGCAGGGGACTCTAATTCACCCCTCCACTTT | CASSAGDSNSPLHF
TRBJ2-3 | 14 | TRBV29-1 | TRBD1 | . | TGCAGCGTTGAAGATCCAGGGGGAGCAGATACGCAGTATTTT | CSVEDPGGADTQYF
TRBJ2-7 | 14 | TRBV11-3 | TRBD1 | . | TGTGCCAGCAGCAGGACAGGTTCCCTCGACGAGCAGTACTTC | CASSRTGSLDEQYF
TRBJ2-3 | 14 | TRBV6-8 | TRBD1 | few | TGTGCCAGCACCCCCGGGACAGACACAGATACGCAGTATTTT | CASTPGTDTDTQYF
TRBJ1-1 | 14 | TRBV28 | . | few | TGTGCCAGCAGTTTAGGATATATGAACACTGAAGCTTTCTTT | CASSLGYMNTEAFF
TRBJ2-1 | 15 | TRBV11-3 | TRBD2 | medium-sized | TGTGCCAGCAGCCAATTCACAGGGACTAGCAATGAGCAGTTCTTC | CASSQFTGTSNEQFF
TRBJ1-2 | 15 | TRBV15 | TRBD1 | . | TGTGCCACCAGCAAAGACAGGGCCCCATTCTATGGCTACACCTTC | CATSKDRAPFYGYTF
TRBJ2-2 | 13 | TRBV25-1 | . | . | TGTGCCAGCACGGGGGGCTTCACCGGGGAGCTGTTTTTT | CASTGGFTGELFF
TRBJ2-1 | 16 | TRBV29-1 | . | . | TGCAGCGTTGACACCACCGGGACAGCGGGTTACAATGAGCAGTTCTTC | CSVDTTGTAGYNEQFF
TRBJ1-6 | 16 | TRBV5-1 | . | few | TGCGCCAGCAGCTCGGACGGCAGCTCCTATAATTCACCCCTCCACTTT | CASSSDGSSYNSPLHF
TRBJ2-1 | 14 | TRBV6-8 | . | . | TGTGCCAGCAGCGGGGGCGGTCGGGTCTATGAGCAGTTCTTC | CASSGGGRVYEQFF
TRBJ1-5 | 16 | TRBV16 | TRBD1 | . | TGTGCCAGCAGCCAATCGCCAGGGGGCTCCAATCAGCCCCAGCATTTT | CASSQSPGGSNQPQHF
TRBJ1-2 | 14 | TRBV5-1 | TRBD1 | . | TGCGCCAGCAGCTTGGCCAGGGGGGAAGATGGCTACACCTTC | CASSLARGEDGYTF
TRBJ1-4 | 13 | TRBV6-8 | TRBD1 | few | TGTGCCATCAGGGGGCAAGCCGGGGAAAAACTGTTTTTT | CAIRGQAGEKLFF
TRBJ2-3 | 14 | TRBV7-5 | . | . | TGTGCCAGCAGCCTACCTAGCTACACAGATACGCAGTATTTT | CASSLPSYTDTQYF
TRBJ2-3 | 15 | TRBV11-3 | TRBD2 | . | TGTGCCAGCAGCTCCTTGGGACTAATAAAAGATACGCAGTATTTT | CASSSLGLIKDTQYF